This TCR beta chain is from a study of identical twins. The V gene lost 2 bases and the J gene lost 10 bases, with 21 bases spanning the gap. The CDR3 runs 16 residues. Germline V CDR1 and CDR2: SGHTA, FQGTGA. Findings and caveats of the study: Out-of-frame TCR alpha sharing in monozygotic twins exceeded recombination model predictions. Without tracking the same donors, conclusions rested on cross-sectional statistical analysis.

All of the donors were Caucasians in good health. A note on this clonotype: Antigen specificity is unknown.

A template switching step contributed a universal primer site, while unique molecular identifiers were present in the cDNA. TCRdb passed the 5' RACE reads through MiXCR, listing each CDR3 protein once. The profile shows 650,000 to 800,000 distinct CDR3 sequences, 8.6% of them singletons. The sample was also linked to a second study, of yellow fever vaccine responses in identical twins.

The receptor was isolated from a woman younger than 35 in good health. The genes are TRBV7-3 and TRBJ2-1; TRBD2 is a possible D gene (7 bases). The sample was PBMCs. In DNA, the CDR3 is TGTGCCAGCAGCTTATCACTAGGGGGGGGGTTTGGCGAGCAGTTCTTC. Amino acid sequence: CASSLSLGGGFGEQFF.